Each of the 11 T cell receptor beta chains below was sequenced from the same sample in a study of control samples from healthy donors and cancer patients. TCRdb's copy holds only in-frame clones and misses some; the assay was immunoSEQ multiplex PCR. The sample includes 95,000 to 150,000 clones, around 92% seen only once; the top ten take 0.55% to 0.6%. The sequenced sample consisted of PBMCs. The receptor source for this set is an elderly man with head and neck cancer.

V and J are TRBV7-2 and TRBJ2-3; TRBD2 aligns across 9 bases. V gave up 6 bases and J gave up 6 bases; unmatched junction bases: 7. The CDR3 covers 14 residues. Germline V CDR1 and CDR2: SGHTA, FQGNSA. This CDR3 reads CASRRGSGRDTQYF. The CDR3 DNA is TGTGCCAGCAGACGAGGAAGCGGGAGGGATACGCAGTATTTT.

The chain joins TRBV19 to TRBJ1-2; D possibly corresponds to TRBD1 (5 bases). The length of the CDR3 is 12 residues. Germline CDR1 reads LNHDA; CDR2 reads SQIVND (reference sequence). V lost 4 bases and J lost 6, with 9 bases in between. CDR3 amino acids: CASSTQVNGYTF. The CDR3 DNA is TGTGCCAGTAGTACACAGGTAAATGGCTACACCTTC.

Turning to this clone: Relative to the germline gene, one junction end is altered; a read error may explain this. The chain's CDR3 is CASSPSPGRSYNEQLF. In nucleotides, the CDR3 is TGCGCCAGCAGCCCGAGCCCAGGTCGCTCCTACAATGAGCAGCTCTTC. V and J are TRBV4-1 and TRBJ2-1; D gene uncertain. Germline V gives CDR1 MGHRA, CDR2 YSYEKL. The CDR3 has 16 residues.

The chain joins TRBV15 to TRBJ2-3; D not certain. Germline V gene data show CDR1 as LNHNV and CDR2 as YYDKDF (reference sequence). The length of the CDR3 is 15 residues. Trimming removed 0 bases from V and 3 bases from J, with 10 bases in between. This chain's CDR3 is CATSREVRSTDTQYF. Written as DNA, the CDR3 is TGTGCCACCAGCAGAGAAGTGAGGAGTACAGATACGCAGTATTTT.

The chain joins TRBV19 to TRBJ1-6; weak D call: TRBD1 (6 bases). Per the germline V gene, CDR1 is LNHDA and CDR2 is SQIVND (reference sequence). This CDR3 spans 15 amino acids. V gave up 5 bases and J gave up 9 bases, with 17 bases separating them. Here the CDR3 DNA reads TGTGCCAGTAGTTTACAACGGGAGGGGGGTTCACCCCTCCACTTT. Amino acids: CASSLQREGGSPLHF.

The chain joins TRBV6-2 or TRBV6-3 to TRBJ1-1; weak D call: TRBD1 (5 bases). Between the trimmed V and J ends, which lost 2 bases and 10 bases, there was a span of 14 bases. The CDR3 is 13 residues long. Per the germline V gene, CDR1 is MNHEY and CDR2 is SVGEGT. The CDR3 reads CASSYILGRGAFF. CDR3 nucleotide sequence: TGTGCCAGCAGTTACATTCTGGGGAGGGGAGCTTTCTTT.

The V call is TRBV6-5, the J call TRBJ2-2, with a tentative D call TRBD1 (5 bases). This CDR3 has 14 residues. Trimming cost V 6 bases and J 3 bases, with 11 bases left between them. Germline V CDR1 and CDR2: MNHEY, SVGAGI. The CDR3 sequence is CASRRQQDTGELFF. The CDR3 DNA sequence: TGTGCCAGCAGACGACAGCAAGACACCGGGGAGCTGTTTTTT.

V is TRBV10-2 and J is TRBJ1-5; D unclear. The V end was cut by 3 bases, the J end by 4 bases, with 7 bases between. The CDR3 has 13 amino acids. Germline V lookup: CDR1 WSHSY, CDR2 SAAADI. The CDR3 protein is CASSETRNQPQHF. The DNA of the CDR3 is TGCGCCAGCAGTGAAACACGGAATCAGCCCCAGCATTTT.

The V gene is TRBV12-3 or TRBV12-4, the J gene TRBJ1-1; D not resolved. The length of the CDR3 is 11 residues. Trimming removed 3 bases at V and 11 bases at J, with 10 bases between. Here the CDR3 reads CASSLKGNAFF. The DNA of the CDR3 is TGTGCCAGCAGTTTGAAAGGGAATGCTTTCTTT.

The chain has TRBV6-5 and TRBJ2-3; the D gene is possibly TRBD2 (6 bases). Germline-derived CDR1 and CDR2 are MNHEY and SVGAGI. V lost 0 bases, J lost 1 base, and 11 bases lay in between. The CDR3 runs to 16 residues. For the CDR3, the DNA is TGTGCCAGCAGTTACTCGGTGGGAGGCCGCACAGATACGCAGTATTTT. This sequence encodes CASSYSVGGRTDTQYF.

J is TRBJ1-2 and V is TRBV18, with D hard to call. This CDR3 comprises 12 residues. Trimming removed 4 bases from V and 3 bases from J, with 6 bases in between. The germline CDR1 and CDR2 sequences are KGHSH and LQKENI. This CDR3 reads CASSRADYGYTF. Here the CDR3 DNA reads TGTGCCAGCTCACGGGCTGACTATGGCTACACCTTC.